Included here is one T cell receptor beta chain sequence, with context. Its antigen is still unknown. Per the germline V gene, CDR1 is GTSNPN and CDR2 is SVGIG (reference sequence). This CDR3 is 14 amino acids long. V lost 6 bases, J lost 0 bases, and 13 bases lay in between. This sample stems from a study of Ad26.COV2.S vaccination and SARS-CoV-2 variants. Study-level findings and limits: Those who received vaccine or placebo ended up with similar non-spike TCR breadth. There was a possibility that the TCR breadth and depth analyses underestimated total T cell responses. Vaccine recipients posted higher spike-specific TCR breadth than their placebo counterparts. Once vaccination had occurred, spike-specific CD8+ and CD4+ T cell responses reportedly showed substantial breadth.

Sequenced by immunoSEQ multiplex PCR; TCRdb stores in-frame clones only, minus some. The table lists about 100,000 clones, around 81% of them singletons. Material: peripheral blood, obtained after recovery from COVID-19. The chain combines TRBV30 with TRBJ2-3, with a weak D call TRBD1 (5 bases). The receptor was derived from a human donor who had recovered from COVID-19. This CDR3 reads CACQGWYSTDTQYF. In DNA, the CDR3 is TGTGCCTGTCAGGGATGGTATAGCACAGATACGCAGTATTTT.